This T cell receptor beta chain is drawn from a study of blood T cell repertoires in COVID-19. Whole-study context: Spain, Italy and the United States supplied samples that represented acute and convalescent COVID-19. The cDNA or gDNA used as material had been derived from T cells, B-cell-depleted T cells, or PBMCs.

Authors' data handling: For nucleated cells, counts were estimated from reference gene primer amplification. The table came from immunoSEQ multiplex PCR; TCRdb's copy has only in-frame clones and leaves some out. V and J calls and clone size are as listed in that table; D and trimming were resolved from the DNA. The profile covers approximately 230,000 clones, with 87% appearing a single time and roughly 3% taken by the ten largest. Germline CDR1 reads SGHRS; CDR2 reads YFSETQ. With V trimmed by 4 bases and J by 1 base, 4 bases remained unmatched. The CDR3 spans 14 residues. The sequenced sample was peripheral blood. The clonotype was recovered from a man between 18 and 35 years old with active or convalescent COVID-19. The chain carries TRBV5-1 and TRBJ1-1; 7 nucleotides agree with TRBD1. CDR3 nucleotide sequence: TGCGCCAGCAGCCCGGACAGGTCGAACACTGAAGCTTTCTTT. It translates to CASSPDRSNTEAFF.